This T cell receptor beta chain emerged from a study of T cells in Graves' hyperthyroidism and ophthalmopathy. About the research overall: Initial diagnosis, before any treatment, was when peripheral blood was collected.

Drawn at first hyperthyroidism diagnosis, the blood sample preceded any ophthalmopathy symptoms. Study outcomes and limitations: Blood shared most expanded thyroid clonotypes above 0.001.

What was amplified from RNA transcripts were TCR beta CDR3 regions. A set of HTBI primers served as the primers for a first-round RT-PCR of the TCR CDR3. TCRdb itself ran the multiplex PCR reads through MiXCR, one entry per CDR3 protein. The table lists under 300,000 distinct CDR3 sequences, less than 15% of them singletons. This clonotype was recorded a few times. Its antigen is currently unknown. The CDR3 is 13 amino acids. Trimming removed 5 bases from V and 13 bases from J; junction bases left unmatched: 9. CDR1 is MNHEY and CDR2 is SMNVEV in the germline V gene (reference sequence). The chain has TRBV27 and TRBJ2-1, with 9 bases aligning to TRBD2. The receptor's source is a woman younger than 45 with Graves' hyperthyroidism that later progressed to Graves' ophthalmopathy. The sequencing sample was made of blood. The CDR3 DNA sequence: TGTGCCAGCAGTCCCCGGGTAGCGGGAGACCAGTTCTTC. This encodes CASSPRVAGDQFF.